One and the same sample provided the 4 T cell receptor beta chains below, sequenced in a study of OX40 agonist ivuxolimab in advanced cancers. Data came from immunoSEQ multiplex PCR; TCRdb stores just in-frame clones and leaves some out. The sample lists 72,000 or so clones, over 70% occurring once. The sequences come from CD4+ or CD8+ T cells sorted from blood, collected in a trial of the OX40 agonist ivuxolimab. These receptors were taken from an adult with an advanced solid tumor such as melanoma, head and neck, liver or kidney cancer.

V gene TRBV7-3 combines with J gene TRBJ2-5, with D perhaps matching TRBD2 (6 bases). The length of the CDR3 is 14 residues. The V gene's germline CDR1 is SGHTA and CDR2 FQGTGA. V gave up 6 bases and J gave up 1 base, with 12 bases separating them. CDR3: CASSGGGSQETQYF. For the CDR3, the DNA is TGTGCCAGCAGTGGGGGAGGAAGCCAAGAGACCCAGTACTTC.

V usage is TRBV9 and J usage is TRBJ2-7; 7 bases align to TRBD2. Germline-derived CDR1 and CDR2 are SGDLS and YYNGEE. The CDR3 totals 13 residues. Trimming removed 2 bases from V and 5 bases from J; junction bases left unmatched: 4. The CDR3: CASSVGLVNEQYF. DNA of the CDR3: TGTGCCAGCAGCGTTGGACTAGTCAACGAGCAGTACTTC.

This clone occurred once. The CDR3 bases are TGTGCCAGCAGCCTCGGGACTAGCCTTGTCTCCTACAATGAGCAGTTCTTC. Its translation is CASSLGTSLVSYNEQFF. V usage is TRBV13 and J usage is TRBJ2-1; 9 positions agree with TRBD2. J gave up 0 bases and V 5 bases, and 8 bases lay outside the gene matches. CDR1 and CDR2 from the germline V gene are PRHDT and FYEKMQ (reference sequence). The CDR3 contains 17 residues.

The gene calls are TRBV9 and TRBJ2-2, with TRBD2 as a possible D gene (6 bases). Trimming took 4 bases from V and 6 from J, leaving 19 bases between them. The CDR3 length is 16 residues. Germline CDR1 is SGDLS and CDR2 is YYNGEE. CDR3 in DNA: TGTGCCAGCAGCCACGGGGGTTGGGAGATCCCCGGGGAGCTGTTTTTT. It encodes CASSHGGWEIPGELFF.